This T cell receptor (beta chain) was observed in a study of response to subunit inactivated influenza vaccine. This clonotype was observed a few times. TCRdb recomputed calls from the RT-PCR reads with MiXCR, one row per CDR3 protein. The sample has 500,000 to 650,000 distinct CDR3 sequences; less than 10% are singletons. The input for sequencing was PBMCs from blood, taken roughly 24 months after vaccination. The receptor was isolated from a man between 45 and 75 years old who received an inactivated influenza vaccine.

CDR3 sequence reads: CAWRDFRGSSYGYTF. For the CDR3, the DNA is TGTGCCTGGAGGGACTTCAGGGGAAGTTCCTATGGCTACACCTTC. This rearrangement joins TRBV30 to TRBJ1-2; weak D call: TRBD1 (6 bases). Trimming removed 3 bases from V and 4 bases from J, with 18 bases in between. This CDR3 spans 15 amino acids. The germline gives CDR1 GTSNPN, CDR2 SVGIG (reference sequence).